The entry below describes one T cell receptor (beta chain). This specimen belongs to a study of cytomegalovirus exposure and HLA in healthy donors. CDR1 and CDR2 (germline): MNHEY, SVGAGI. The CDR3 has 16 amino acids. V shed 4 bases and J shed 4 bases, with 17 bases lying between them. Primers included in the PCR were 60 Vbeta and 13 Jbeta primers. Clones were sequenced by immunoSEQ multiplex PCR, and TCRdb holds only the in-frame ones, with some missing. The table has over 150,000 clones, approximately 78% seen once. The chain joins TRBV6-5 to TRBJ2-1; maybe TRBD1 (5 bases). The TCR sequence derives from a girl aged 2-10 years in good health and CMV-seropositive. Sequenced material: PBMCs. The CDR3: CASSSLTVLSYNEQFF. The CDR3 nucleotides are TGTGCCAGCAGTTCCCTGACAGTTCTTTCGTACAATGAGCAGTTCTTC.